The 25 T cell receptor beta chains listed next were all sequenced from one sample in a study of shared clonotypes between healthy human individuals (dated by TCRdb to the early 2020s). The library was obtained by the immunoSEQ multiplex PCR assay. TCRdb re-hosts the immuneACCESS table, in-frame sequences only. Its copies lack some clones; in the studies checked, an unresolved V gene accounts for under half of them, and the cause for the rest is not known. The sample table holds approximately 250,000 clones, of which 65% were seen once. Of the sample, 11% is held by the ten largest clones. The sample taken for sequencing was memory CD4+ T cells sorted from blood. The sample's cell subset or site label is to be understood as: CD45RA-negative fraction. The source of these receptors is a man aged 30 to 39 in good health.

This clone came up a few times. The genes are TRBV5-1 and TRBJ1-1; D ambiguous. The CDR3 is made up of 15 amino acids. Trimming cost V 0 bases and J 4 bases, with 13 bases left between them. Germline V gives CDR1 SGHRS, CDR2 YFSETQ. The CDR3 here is CASSLGESVTTEAFF. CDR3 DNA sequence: TGCGCCAGCAGCTTGGGGGAGAGTGTGACCACTGAAGCTTTCTTT. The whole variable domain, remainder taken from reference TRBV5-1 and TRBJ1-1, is KAGVTQTPRYLIKTRGQQVTLSCSPISGHRSVSWYQQTPGQGLQFLFEYFSETQRNKGNFPGRFSGRQFSNSRSEMNVSTLELGDSALYLCASSLGESVTTEAFFGQGTRLTVV.

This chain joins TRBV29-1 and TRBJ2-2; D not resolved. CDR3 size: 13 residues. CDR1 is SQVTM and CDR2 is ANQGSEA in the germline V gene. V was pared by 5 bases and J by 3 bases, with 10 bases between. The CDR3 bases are TGCAGCGTTTCTGAGGCCCACACCGGGGAGCTGTTTTTT. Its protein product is CSVSEAHTGELFF.

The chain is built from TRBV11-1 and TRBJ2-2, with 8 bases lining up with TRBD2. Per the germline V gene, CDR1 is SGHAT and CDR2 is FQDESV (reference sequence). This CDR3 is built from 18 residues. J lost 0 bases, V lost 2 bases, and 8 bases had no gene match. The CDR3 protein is CASSLTASGLANTGELFF. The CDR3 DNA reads TGTGCCAGCAGCTTAACGGCGTCGGGACTAGCGAACACCGGGGAGCTGTTTTTT.

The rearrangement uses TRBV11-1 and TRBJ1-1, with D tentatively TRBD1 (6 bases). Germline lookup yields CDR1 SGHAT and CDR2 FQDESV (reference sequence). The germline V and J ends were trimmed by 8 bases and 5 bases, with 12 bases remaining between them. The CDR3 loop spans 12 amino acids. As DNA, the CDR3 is TGTGCCAGCGCGGGGGGGCGAACTGAAGCTTTCTTT. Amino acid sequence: CASAGGRTEAFF. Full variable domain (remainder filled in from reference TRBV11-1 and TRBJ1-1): EAEVAQSPRYKITEKSQAVAFWCDPISGHATLYWYRQILGQGPELLVQFQDESVVDDSQLPKDRFSAERLKGVDSTLKIQPAELGDSAMYLCASAGGRTEAFFGQGTRLTVV.

CDR3 loop: CASSLAAGVSGNTIYF. For the CDR3, the DNA is TGTGCCAGCAGCTTAGCAGCGGGGGTTTCAGGAAACACCATATATTTT. The rearrangement uses TRBV7-2 and TRBJ1-3; possibly TRBD1 for D (5 bases). This CDR3 has 16 residues. CDR1 and CDR2 (germline): SGHTA, FQGNSA. V lost 0 bases and J lost 4, with 13 bases in between.

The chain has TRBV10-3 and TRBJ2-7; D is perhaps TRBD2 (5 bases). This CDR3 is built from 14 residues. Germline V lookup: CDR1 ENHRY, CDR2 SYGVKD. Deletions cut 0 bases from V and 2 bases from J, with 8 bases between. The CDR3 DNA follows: TGTGCCATCAGTGAGTCGGACGGGACCTACGAGCAGTACTTC. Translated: CAISESDGTYEQYF.

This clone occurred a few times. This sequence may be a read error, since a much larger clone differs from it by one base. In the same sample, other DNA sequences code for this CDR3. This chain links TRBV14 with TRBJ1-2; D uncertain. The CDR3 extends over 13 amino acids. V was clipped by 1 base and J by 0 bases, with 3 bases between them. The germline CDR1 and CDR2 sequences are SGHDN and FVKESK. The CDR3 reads CASSQGANYGYTF. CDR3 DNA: TGTGCCAGCAGCCAAGGGGCTAACTATGGCTACACCTTC.

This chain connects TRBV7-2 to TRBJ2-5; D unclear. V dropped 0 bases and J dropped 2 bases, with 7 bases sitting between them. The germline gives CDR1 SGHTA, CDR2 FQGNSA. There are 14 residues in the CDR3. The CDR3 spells CASSLAYHQETQYF. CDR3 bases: TGTGCCAGCAGCTTAGCATATCATCAAGAGACCCAGTACTTC.

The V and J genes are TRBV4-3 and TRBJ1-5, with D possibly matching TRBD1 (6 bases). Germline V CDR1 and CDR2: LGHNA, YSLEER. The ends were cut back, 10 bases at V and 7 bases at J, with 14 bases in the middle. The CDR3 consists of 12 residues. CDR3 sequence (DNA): TGCGCCAAGGCAGGGGCGTGGCAGCCCCAGCATTTT. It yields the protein CAKAGAWQPQHF.

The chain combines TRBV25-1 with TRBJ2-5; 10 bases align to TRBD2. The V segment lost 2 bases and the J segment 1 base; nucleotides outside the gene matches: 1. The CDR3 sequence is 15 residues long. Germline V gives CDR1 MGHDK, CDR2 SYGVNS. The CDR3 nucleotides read TGTGCCAGCAGTGAAGGACTAGCGGTCCAAGAGACCCAGTACTTC. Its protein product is CASSEGLAVQETQYF.

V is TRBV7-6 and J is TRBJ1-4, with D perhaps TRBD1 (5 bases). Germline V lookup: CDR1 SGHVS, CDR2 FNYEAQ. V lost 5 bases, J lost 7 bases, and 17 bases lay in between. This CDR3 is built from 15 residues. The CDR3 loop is CASSHLRGHGEKLFF. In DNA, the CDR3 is TGTGCCAGCAGCCACCTTCGGGGCCACGGTGAAAAACTGTTTTTT.

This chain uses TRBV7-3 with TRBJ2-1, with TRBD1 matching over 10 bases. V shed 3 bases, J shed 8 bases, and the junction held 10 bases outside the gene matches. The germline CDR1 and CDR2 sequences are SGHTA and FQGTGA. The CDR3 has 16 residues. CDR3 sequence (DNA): TGTGCCAGCAGCTTGACTCGGACAGGGGGTAGGGATGAGCAGTTCTTC. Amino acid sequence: CASSLTRTGGRDEQFF.

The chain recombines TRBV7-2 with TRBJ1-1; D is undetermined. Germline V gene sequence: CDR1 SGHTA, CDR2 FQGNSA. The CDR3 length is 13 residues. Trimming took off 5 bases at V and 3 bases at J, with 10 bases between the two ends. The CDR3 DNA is TGTGCCAGCAGCCGACGGATAGACACTGAAGCTTTCTTT. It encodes CASSRRIDTEAFF.

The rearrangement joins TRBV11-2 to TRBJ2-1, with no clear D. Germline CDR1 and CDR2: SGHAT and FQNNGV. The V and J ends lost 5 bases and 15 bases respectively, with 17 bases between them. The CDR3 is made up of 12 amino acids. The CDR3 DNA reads TGTGCCAGCAGCCGCTCTAGGGCTAGTTCGTTCTTC. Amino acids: CASSRSRASSFF.

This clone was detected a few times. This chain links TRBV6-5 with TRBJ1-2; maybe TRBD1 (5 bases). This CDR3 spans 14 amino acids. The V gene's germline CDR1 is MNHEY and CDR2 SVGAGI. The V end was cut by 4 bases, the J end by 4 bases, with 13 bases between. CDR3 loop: CASSLSRVSYGYTF. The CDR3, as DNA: TGTGCCAGCAGTTTATCCAGGGTGAGCTATGGCTACACCTTC.

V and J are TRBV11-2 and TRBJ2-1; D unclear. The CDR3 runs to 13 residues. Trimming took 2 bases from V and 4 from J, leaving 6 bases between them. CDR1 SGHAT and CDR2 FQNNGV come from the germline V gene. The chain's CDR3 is CASSLRSYNEQFF. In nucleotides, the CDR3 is TGTGCCAGCAGCTTAAGATCTTACAATGAGCAGTTCTTC.

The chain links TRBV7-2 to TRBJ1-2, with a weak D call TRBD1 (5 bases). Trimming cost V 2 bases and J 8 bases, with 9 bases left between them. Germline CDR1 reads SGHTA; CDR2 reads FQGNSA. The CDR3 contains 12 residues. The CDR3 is CASSLRRGGYTF. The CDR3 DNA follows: TGTGCCAGCAGCTTAAGGCGGGGCGGCTACACCTTC.

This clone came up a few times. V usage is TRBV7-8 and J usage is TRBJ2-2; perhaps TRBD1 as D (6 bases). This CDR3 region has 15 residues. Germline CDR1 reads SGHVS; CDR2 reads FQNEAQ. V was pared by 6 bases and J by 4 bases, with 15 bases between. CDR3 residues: CASSFSRGSTGELFF. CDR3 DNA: TGTGCCAGCAGTTTTAGCAGGGGTTCCACCGGGGAGCTGTTTTTT.

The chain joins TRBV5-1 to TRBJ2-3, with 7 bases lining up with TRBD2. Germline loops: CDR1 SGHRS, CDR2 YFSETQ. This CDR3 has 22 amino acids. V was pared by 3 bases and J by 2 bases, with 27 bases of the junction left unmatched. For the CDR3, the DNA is TGCGCCAGCAGCTCGCCCTCTTATCGTCGCGGAGAGGGAGGGGTACACACAGATACGCAGTATTTT. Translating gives CASSSPSYRRGEGGVHTDTQYF.

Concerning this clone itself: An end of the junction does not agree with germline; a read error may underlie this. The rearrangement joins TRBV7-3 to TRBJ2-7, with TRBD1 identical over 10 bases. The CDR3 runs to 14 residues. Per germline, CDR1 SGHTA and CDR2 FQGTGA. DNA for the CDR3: TGTGCCAGCAGCAAAGCTGCCGGGACAGGGGCCTATCACTTC. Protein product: CASSKAAGTGAYHF.

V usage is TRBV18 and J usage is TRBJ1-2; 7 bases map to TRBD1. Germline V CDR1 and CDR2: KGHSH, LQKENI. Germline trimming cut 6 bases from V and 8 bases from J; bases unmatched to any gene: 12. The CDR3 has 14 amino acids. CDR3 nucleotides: TGTGCCAGCTCGTCGCAAACAGGGGCCGAGGGCTACACCTTC. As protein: CASSSQTGAEGYTF.

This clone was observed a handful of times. Here the CDR3 reads CASSTTGTLDSTDTQYF. The CDR3 nucleotides read TGTGCCAGCAGCACTACCGGGACACTTGACAGCACAGATACGCAGTATTTT. The chain employs TRBV12-1 and TRBJ2-3; the D segment call TRBD1 is taken from the table without a DNA check. TRBV12-1 is reported as a pseudogene. This CDR3 has 17 amino acids.

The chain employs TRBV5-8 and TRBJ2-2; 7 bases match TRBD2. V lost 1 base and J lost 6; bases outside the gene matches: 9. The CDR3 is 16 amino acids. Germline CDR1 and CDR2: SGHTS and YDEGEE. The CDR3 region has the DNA TGTGCCAGCAGCTTGTTTGAGGGAGGGTTCTCCGGGGAGCTGTTTTTT. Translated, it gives CASSLFEGGFSGELFF.

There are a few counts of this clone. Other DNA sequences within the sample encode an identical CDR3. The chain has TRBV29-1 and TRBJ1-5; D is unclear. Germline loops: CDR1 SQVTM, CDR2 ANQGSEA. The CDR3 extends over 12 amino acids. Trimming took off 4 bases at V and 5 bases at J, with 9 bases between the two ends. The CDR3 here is CSVGDRDQPQHF. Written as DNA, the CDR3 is TGCAGCGTTGGTGACCGCGATCAGCCCCAGCATTTT. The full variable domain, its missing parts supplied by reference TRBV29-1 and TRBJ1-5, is SAVISQKPSRDICQRGTSLTIQCQVDSQVTMMFWYRQQPGQSLTLIATANQGSEATYESGFVIDKFPISRPNLTFSTLTVSNMSPEDSSIYLCSVGDRDQPQHFGDGTRLSIL.

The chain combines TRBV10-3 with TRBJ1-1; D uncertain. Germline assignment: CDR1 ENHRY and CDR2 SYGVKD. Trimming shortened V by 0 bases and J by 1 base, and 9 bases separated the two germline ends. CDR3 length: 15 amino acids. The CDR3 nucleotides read TGTGCCATCAGTGAGTCGATTGGCAAGAACACTGAAGCTTTCTTT. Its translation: CAISESIGKNTEAFF.